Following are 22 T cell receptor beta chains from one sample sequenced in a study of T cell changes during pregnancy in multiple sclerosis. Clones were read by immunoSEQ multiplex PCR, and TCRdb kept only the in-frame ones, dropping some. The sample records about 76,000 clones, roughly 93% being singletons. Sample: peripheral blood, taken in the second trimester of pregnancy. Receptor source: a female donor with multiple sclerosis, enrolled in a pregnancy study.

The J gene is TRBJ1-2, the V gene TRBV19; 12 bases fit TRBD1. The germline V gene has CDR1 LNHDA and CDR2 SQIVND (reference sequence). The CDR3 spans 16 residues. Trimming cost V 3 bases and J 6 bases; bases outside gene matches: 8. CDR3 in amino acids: CASSILPGQGAHGYTF. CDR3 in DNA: TGTGCCAGTAGTATTCTGCCGGGACAGGGGGCGCATGGCTACACCTTC.

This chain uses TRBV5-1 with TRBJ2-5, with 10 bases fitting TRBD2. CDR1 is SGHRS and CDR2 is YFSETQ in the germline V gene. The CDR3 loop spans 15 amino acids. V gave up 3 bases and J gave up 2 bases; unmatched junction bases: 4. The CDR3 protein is CASSSAGGKQETQYF. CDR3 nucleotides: TGCGCCAGCAGCTCAGCGGGGGGGAAACAAGAGACCCAGTACTTC.

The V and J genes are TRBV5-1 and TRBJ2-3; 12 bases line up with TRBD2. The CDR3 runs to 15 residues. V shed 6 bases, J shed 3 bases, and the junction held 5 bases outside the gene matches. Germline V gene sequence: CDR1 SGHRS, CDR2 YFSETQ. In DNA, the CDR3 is TGCGCCAGCACCGGACTAGCGGGATCTACAGATACGCAGTATTTT. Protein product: CASTGLAGSTDTQYF.

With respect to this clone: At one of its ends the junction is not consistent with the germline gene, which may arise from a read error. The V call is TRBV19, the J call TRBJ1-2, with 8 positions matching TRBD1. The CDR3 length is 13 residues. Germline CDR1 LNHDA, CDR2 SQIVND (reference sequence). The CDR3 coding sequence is TGTGCCAGTACCAACCGGGACAGGTTAGAAGTAAACTTC. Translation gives CASTNRDRLEVNF.

The CDR3 nucleotides are TGTGCCAGCAGCTTGGGAGACAGGCTCTACGAGCAGTACTTC. It is translated as CASSLGDRLYEQYF. The genes are TRBV11-2 and TRBJ2-7, with a weak D call TRBD1 (6 bases). The ends were cut back, 3 bases at V and 3 bases at J, with 12 bases in the middle. Germline V gives CDR1 SGHAT, CDR2 FQNNGV. The CDR3 totals 14 residues.

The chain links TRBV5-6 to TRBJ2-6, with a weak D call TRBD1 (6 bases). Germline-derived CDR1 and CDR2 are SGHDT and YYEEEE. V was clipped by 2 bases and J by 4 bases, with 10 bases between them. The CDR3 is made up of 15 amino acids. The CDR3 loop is CASSFRGTGANVLTF. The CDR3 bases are TGTGCCAGCAGCTTCAGGGGAACCGGGGCCAACGTCCTGACTTTC.

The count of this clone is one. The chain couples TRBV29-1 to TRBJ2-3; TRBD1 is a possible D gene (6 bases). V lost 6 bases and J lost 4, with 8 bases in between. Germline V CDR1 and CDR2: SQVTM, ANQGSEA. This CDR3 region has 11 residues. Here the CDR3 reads CSVGASDTQYF. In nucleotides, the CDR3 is TGCAGCGTGGGGGCATCAGATACGCAGTATTTT.

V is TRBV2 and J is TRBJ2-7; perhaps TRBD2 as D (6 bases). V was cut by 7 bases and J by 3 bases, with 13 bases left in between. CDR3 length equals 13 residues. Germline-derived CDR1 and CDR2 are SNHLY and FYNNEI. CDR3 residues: CASTRGGVYEQYF. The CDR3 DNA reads TGTGCCAGCACCCGGGGAGGAGTCTACGAGCAGTACTTC. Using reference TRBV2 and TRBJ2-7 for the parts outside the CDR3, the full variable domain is EPEVTQTPSHQVTQMGQEVILRCVPISNHLYFYWYRQILGQKVEFLVSFYNNEISEKSEIFDDQFSVERPDGSNFTLKIRSTKLEDSAMYFCASTRGGVYEQYFGPGTRLTVT.

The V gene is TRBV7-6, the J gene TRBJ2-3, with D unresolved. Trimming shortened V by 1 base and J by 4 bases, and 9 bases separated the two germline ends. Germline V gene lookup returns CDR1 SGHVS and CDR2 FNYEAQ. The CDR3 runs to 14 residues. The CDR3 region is CASSLVLGADTQYF. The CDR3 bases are TGTGCCAGCAGCTTAGTACTGGGCGCAGATACGCAGTATTTT.

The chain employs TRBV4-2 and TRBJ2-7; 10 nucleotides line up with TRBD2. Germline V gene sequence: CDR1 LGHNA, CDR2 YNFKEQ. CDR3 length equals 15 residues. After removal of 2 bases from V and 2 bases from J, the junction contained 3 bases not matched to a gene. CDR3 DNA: TGTGCCAGCAGCCAACTAGCGGGAGCCACCTACGAGCAGTACTTC. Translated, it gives CASSQLAGATYEQYF.

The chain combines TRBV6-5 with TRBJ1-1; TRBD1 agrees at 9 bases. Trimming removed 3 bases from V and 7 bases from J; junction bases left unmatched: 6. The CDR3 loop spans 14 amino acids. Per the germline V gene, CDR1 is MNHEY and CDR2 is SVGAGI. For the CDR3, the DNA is TGTGCCAGCAGTTATAGGGGACAGGGAAGTGAAGCTTTCTTT. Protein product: CASSYRGQGSEAFF.

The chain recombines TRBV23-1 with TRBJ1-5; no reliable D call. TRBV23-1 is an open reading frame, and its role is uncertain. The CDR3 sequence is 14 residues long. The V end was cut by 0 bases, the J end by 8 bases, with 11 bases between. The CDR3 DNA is TGCGCCAGCAGTCAATCTGGAGGAGAGGAGCCCCAGCATTTT. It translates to CASSQSGGEEPQHF.

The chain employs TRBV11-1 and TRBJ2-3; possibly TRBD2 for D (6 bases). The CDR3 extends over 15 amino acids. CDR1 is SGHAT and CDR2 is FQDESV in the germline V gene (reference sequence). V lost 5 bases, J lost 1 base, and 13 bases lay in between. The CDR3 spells CASSPPWGGTDTQYF. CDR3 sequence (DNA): TGTGCCAGCAGCCCCCCCTGGGGGGGCACAGATACGCAGTATTTT.

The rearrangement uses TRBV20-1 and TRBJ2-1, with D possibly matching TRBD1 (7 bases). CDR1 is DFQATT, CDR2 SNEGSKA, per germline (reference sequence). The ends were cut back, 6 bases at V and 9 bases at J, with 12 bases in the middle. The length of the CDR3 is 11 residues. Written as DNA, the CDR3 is TGCAGTGCAACGCAGGGGGGTGAGCAGTTCTTC. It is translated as CSATQGGEQFF.

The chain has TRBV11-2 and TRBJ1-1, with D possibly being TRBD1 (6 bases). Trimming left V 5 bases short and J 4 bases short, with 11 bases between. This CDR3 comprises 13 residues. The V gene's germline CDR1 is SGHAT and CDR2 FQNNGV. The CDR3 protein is CASSRLQGTEAFF. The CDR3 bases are TGTGCCAGCAGCCGACTACAGGGCACTGAAGCTTTCTTT.

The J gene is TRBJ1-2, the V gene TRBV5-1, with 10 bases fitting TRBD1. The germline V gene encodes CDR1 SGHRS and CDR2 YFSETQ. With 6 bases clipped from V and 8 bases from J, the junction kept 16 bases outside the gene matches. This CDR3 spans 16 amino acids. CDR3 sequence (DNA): TGCGCCAGCATCCCGGGACAGGGGCTTCGGGGTGAGGGCTACACCTTC. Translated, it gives CASIPGQGLRGEGYTF. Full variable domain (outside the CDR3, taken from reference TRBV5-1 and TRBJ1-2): KAGVTQTPRYLIKTRGQQVTLSCSPISGHRSVSWYQQTPGQGLQFLFEYFSETQRNKGNFPGRFSGRQFSNSRSEMNVSTLELGDSALYLCASIPGQGLRGEGYTFGSGTRLTVV.

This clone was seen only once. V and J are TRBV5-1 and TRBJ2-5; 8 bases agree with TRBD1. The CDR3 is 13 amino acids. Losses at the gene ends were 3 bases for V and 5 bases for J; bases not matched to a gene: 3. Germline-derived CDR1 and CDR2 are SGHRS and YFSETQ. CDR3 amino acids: CASSSDRVETQYF. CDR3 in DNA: TGCGCCAGCAGCTCGGACAGGGTGGAGACCCAGTACTTC. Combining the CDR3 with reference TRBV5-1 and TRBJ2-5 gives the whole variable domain KAGVTQTPRYLIKTRGQQVTLSCSPISGHRSVSWYQQTPGQGLQFLFEYFSETQRNKGNFPGRFSGRQFSNSRSEMNVSTLELGDSALYLCASSSDRVETQYFGPGTRLLVL.

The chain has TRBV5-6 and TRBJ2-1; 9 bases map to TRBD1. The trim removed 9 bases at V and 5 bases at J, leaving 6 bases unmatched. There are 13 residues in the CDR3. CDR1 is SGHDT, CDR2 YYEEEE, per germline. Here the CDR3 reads CATEGDRDNEQFF. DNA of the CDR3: TGTGCCACGGAAGGGGACAGGGACAATGAGCAGTTCTTC.

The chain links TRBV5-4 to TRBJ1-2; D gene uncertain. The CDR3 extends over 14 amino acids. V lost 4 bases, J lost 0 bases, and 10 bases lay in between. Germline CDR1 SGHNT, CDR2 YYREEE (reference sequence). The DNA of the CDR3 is TGTGCCAGCAGCACGCACGGAGCTAACTATGGCTACACCTTC. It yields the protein CASSTHGANYGYTF.

The CDR3 DNA follows: TGTGCCAGCAGCGTATCAGGATTAGAGACCCAGTACTTC. It translates to CASSVSGLETQYF. The chain is built from TRBV9 and TRBJ2-5; no reliable D call. The CDR3 contains 13 residues. V was trimmed by 1 base and J by 4 bases, leaving 8 bases between them. Germline-derived CDR1 and CDR2 are SGDLS and YYNGEE.

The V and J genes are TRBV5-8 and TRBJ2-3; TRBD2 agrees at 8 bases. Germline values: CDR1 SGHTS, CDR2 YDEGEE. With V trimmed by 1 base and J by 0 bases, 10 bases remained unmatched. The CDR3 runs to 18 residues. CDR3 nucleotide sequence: TGTGCCAGCAGCTTGCTGTTGGTAGCGGGGTCTAGCACAGATACGCAGTATTTT. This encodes CASSLLLVAGSSTDTQYF. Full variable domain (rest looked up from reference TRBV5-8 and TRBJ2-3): EAGVTQSPTHLIKTRGQQATLRCSPISGHTSVYWYQQALGLGLQFLLWYDEGEERNRGNFPPRFSGRQFPNYSSELNVNALELEDSALYLCASSLLLVAGSSTDTQYFGPGTRLTVL.

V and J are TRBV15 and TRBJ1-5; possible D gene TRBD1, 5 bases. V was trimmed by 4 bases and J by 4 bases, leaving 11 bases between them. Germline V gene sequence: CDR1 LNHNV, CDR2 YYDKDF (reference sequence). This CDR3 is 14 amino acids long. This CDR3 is CATSKRQPNQPQHF. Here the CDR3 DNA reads TGTGCCACCAGCAAGAGACAGCCGAATCAGCCCCAGCATTTT.